Included here is one T cell receptor (beta chain) sequence, with context. The data derive from a study of T-cell reconstitution after alpha-beta-depleted transplantation in children. This CDR3 has 16 residues. The germline V gene has CDR1 SGDLS and CDR2 YYNGEE. V dropped 0 bases and J dropped 5 bases, with 16 bases sitting between them. Unique molecular identifiers were built into the TCRbeta library. Each CDR3 protein gets one entry after TCRdb re-called the PCR reads with MiXCR. In the table there are hundreds of thousands of distinct CDR3 sequences, about 12% of which are singletons. This chain uses TRBV9 with TRBJ2-3, with D hard to call. The receptor was derived from a human donor who donated a stem cell graft to a child with acute lymphoblastic leukemia. The sequenced sample was PBMCs from the stem cell graft donor, obtained from the stem cell graft. The CDR3 spells CASSVEGRLLGDTQYF. CDR3 DNA sequence: TGTGCCAGCAGCGTAGAGGGTAGACTCTTAGGAGATACGCAGTATTTT.